This entry features one T cell receptor (beta chain) sequence. These data originate in a study of blood T cell repertoires in COVID-19. Profiled with immunoSEQ multiplex PCR; TCRdb holds only in-frame clones, not every one. The sample shows under 200,000 clones, around nine tenths of them seen only once. The clonotype was recovered from a man aged 60 to 69 with active or convalescent COVID-19. Input material: peripheral blood.

The CDR3 spells CASSFTGTGSLQYF. CDR3 sequence (DNA): TGTGCCAGCAGCTTTACCGGGACAGGAAGTTTGCAGTACTTC. The V gene is TRBV11-2, the J gene TRBJ2-7; TRBD1 matches 8 bases. The J segment lost 9 bases and the V segment lost 3 bases, leaving 10 bases of the junction unmatched. The CDR3 spans 14 residues. Germline-derived CDR1 and CDR2 are SGHAT and FQNNGV.